This T cell receptor (beta chain) was sequenced in a study of blood T cell repertoires in COVID-19 (dated by TCRdb to about 2020). The study in broad terms: Samples from collaborators originated in the United States, Italy and Spain and spanned both the acute and convalescent phases of COVID-19. Nearly every sample came with metadata listing a de-identified subject ID, COVID-19 status, age in years and sex. Samples came from the ongoing ImmuneRACE study (first 160 participants) plus 1,254 subjects from 6 global collaborators. The prospective study material was composed of cDNA or gDNA derived from T cells, B-cell-depleted T cells, or PBMCs. A freely available public database, intended as a resource for researchers studying the immune response to SARS-CoV-2, is where the repertoires were released. Subjects who had been exposed to COVID-19, were actively infected with it, or had recovered from it provided the deeply sampled blood TCRbeta repertoires that made up the dataset. HLA class I and class II types, where available, came from metadata supplied by the sample provider rather than from assay-based typing.

On the study overall, not on this receptor specifically: The quantity of clinical and demographic metadata differed by source and by participant and was supplied without curation.

TCRbeta CDR3 regions were amplified from genomic DNA using the immunoSEQ Assay, a bias-controlled multiplex PCR. The authors processed their data as follows. The number of nucleated cells in each sample was estimated by amplification of reference gene primers within the assay. To quantify the absolute abundance of each unique TCRbeta CDR3 rearrangement, sequence reads were collapsed and filtered. For each sample, productive Simpson clonality was calculated by taking the square root of Simpson's diversity index across productive rearrangements. TCRdb carries this immuneACCESS record with in-frame sequences only. Its versions omit some clonotypes, under half of them owing to an unresolved V gene in the studies checked, with the rest unexplained. That table is the source of V, J and clone size, and D and trimming were worked out from the DNA. For this sample the table gives roughly 360,000 clones, of which roughly 86% were detected only once. 0.85% to 1.3% of the sample goes to the ten largest clones.

A note on this clone: Its antigen target is currently unknown. Qualities for individual bases were not recorded, and no much larger clone is one base off.

Each collaborating institution followed its own protocols to collect whole blood in K2EDTA tubes. For TCRbeta analysis, collaborator samples were shipped as frozen whole blood, as isolated PBMCs, or as DNA extracted from either sample type. Via the germline V gene, CDR1 is MDHEN and CDR2 SYDVKM. The CDR3 holds 11 amino acids from the cysteine to the phenylalanine. Left in the record is the CDR3 DNA by itself, 33 bases read in frame from the first base. V drops 6 bases and J drops 14 bases, leaving 11 bases in between. This receptor chain uses TRBV28 and TRBJ1-6; TRBD1 is perhaps the D gene, given 5 matching bases. This receptor was taken from a human donor with acute or convalescent COVID-19. The donor label of this sample is uncertain. Source material: peripheral blood. The CDR3 amino acid sequence is: CASRDGHTLHF. The sequence in DNA is TGTGCCAGCAGGGACGGACACACCCTCCACTTT. Reference TRBV28 and TRBJ1-6 proteins supply the regions before and after the CDR3; the full variable domain is: DVKVTQSSRYLVKRTGEKVFLECVQDMDHENMFWYRQDPGLGLRLIYFSYDVKMKEKGDIPEGYSVSREKKERFSLILESASTNQTSMYLCASRDGHTLHFGNGTRLTVT.